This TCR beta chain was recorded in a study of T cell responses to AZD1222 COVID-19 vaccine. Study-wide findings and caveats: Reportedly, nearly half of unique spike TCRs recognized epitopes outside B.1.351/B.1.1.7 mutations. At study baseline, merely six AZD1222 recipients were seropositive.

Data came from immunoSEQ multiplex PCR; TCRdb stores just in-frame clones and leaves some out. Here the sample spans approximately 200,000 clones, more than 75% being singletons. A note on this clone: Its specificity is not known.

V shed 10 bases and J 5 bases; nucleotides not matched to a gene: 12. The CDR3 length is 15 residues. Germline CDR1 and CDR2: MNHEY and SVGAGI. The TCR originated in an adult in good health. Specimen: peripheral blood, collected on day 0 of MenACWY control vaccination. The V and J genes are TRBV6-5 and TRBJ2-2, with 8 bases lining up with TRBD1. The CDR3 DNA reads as TGTGCCACCACACGAGGGACAGGACCTACCGGGGAGCTGTTTTTT. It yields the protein CATTRGTGPTGELFF.